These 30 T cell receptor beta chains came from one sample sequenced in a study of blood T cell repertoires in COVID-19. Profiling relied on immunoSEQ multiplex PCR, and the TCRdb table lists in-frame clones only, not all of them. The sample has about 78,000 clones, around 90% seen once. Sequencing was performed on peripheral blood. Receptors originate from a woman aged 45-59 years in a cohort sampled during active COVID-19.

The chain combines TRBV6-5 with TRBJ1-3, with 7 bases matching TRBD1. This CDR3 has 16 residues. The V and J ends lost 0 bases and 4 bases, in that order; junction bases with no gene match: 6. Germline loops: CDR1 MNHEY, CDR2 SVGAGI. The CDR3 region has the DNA TGTGCCAGCAGTTACTCACAGGGGAATGGAGGAAACACCATATATTTT. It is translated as CASSYSQGNGGNTIYF.

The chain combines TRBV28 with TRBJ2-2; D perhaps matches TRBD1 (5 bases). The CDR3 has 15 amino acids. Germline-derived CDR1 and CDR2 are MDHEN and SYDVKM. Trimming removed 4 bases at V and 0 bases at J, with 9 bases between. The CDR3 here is CASSYRNSNTGELFF. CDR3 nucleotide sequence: TGTGCCAGCAGTTACAGGAACTCGAACACCGGGGAGCTGTTTTTT. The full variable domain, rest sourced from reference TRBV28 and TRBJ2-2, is DVKVTQSSRYLVKRTGEKVFLECVQDMDHENMFWYRQDPGLGLRLIYFSYDVKMKEKGDIPEGYSVSREKKERFSLILESASTNQTSMYLCASSYRNSNTGELFFGEGSRLTVL.

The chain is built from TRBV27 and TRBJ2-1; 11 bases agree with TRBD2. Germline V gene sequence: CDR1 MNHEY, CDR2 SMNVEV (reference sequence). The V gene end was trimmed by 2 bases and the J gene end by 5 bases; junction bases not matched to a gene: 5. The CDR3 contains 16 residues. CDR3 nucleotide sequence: TGTGCCAGCAGTTTAATGACTAGCGGGACCAACAATGAGCAGTTCTTC. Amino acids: CASSLMTSGTNNEQFF.

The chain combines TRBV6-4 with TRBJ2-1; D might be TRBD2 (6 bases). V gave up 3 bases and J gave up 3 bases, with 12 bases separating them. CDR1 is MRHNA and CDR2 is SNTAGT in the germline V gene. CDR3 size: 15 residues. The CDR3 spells CASSEEASDYNEQFF. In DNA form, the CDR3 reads TGTGCCAGCAGTGAAGAAGCTAGCGACTACAATGAGCAGTTCTTC.

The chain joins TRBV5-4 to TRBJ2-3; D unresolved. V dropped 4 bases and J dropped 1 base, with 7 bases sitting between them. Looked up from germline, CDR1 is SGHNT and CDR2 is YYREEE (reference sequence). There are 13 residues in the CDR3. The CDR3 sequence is CASSDTGTDTQYF. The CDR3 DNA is TGTGCCAGCAGCGACACAGGCACAGATACGCAGTATTTT.

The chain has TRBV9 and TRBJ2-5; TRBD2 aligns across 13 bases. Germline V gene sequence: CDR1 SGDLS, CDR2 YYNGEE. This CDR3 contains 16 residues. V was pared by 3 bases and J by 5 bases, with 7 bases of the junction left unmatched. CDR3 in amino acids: CASSDGGLAGVETQYF. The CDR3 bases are TGTGCCAGCAGCGACGGTGGACTAGCGGGAGTGGAGACCCAGTACTTC. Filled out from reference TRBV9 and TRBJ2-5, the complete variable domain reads DSGVTQTPKHLITATGQRVTLRCSPRSGDLSVYWYQQSLDQGLQFLIQYYNGEERAKGNILERFSAQQFPDLHSELNLSSLELGDSALYFCASSDGGLAGVETQYFGPGTRLLVL.

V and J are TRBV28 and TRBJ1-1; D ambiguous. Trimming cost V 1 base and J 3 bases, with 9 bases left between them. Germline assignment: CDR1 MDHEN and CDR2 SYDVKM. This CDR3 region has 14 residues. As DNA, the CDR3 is TGTGCCAGCAGTTTATATCCCGGGGACACTGAAGCTTTCTTT. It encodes CASSLYPGDTEAFF.

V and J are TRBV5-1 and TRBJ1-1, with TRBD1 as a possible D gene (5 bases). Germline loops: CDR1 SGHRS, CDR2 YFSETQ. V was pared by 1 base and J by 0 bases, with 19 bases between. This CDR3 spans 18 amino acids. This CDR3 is CASSLSQGKYSLNTEAFF. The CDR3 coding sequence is TGCGCCAGCAGCTTGTCTCAGGGCAAGTATTCCTTGAACACTGAAGCTTTCTTT.

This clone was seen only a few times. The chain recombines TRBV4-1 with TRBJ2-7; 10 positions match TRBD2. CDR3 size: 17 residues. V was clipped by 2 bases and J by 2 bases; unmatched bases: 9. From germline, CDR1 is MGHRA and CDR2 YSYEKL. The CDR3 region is CASSQSTRTSGTYEQYF. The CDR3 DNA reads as TGCGCCAGCAGCCAATCTACCCGCACTAGCGGGACCTACGAGCAGTACTTC.

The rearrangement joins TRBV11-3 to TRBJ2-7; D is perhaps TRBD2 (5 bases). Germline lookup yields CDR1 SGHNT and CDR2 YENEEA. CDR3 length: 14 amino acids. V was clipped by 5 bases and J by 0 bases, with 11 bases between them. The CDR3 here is CASSAPGNSYEQYF. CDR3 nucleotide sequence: TGTGCCAGCAGCGCCCCCGGGAACTCCTACGAGCAGTACTTC.

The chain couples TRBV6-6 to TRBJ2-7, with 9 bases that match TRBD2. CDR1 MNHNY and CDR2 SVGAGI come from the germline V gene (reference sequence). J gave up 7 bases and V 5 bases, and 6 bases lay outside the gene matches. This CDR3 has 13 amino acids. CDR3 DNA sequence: TGTGCCAGCAGTATACGGGCGGGGGGGGAGCAGTACTTC. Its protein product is CASSIRAGGEQYF.

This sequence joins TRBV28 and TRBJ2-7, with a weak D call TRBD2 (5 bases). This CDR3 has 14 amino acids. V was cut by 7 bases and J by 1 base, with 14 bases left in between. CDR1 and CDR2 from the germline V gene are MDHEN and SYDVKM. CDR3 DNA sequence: TGTGCCAGCATAGACGCGGGTACTTCCTACGAGCAGTACTTC. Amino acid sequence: CASIDAGTSYEQYF. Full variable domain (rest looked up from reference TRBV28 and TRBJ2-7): DVKVTQSSRYLVKRTGEKVFLECVQDMDHENMFWYRQDPGLGLRLIYFSYDVKMKEKGDIPEGYSVSREKKERFSLILESASTNQTSMYLCASIDAGTSYEQYFGPGTRLTVT.

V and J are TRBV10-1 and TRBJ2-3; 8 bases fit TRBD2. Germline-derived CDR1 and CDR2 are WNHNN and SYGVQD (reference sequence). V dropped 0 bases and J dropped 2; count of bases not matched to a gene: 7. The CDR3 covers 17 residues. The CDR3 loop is CASSESSAGGNTDTQYF. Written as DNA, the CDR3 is TGCGCCAGCAGTGAGTCGTCGGCGGGAGGTAACACAGATACGCAGTATTTT.

CDR3 amino acids: CASSIAVGGPGNTIYF. As DNA, the CDR3 is TGTGCCAGTAGTATAGCAGTGGGGGGGCCTGGAAACACCATATATTTT. The chain combines TRBV19 with TRBJ1-3; maybe TRBD1 (6 bases). The germline V gene has CDR1 LNHDA and CDR2 SQIVND (reference sequence). The CDR3 contains 16 residues. Trimming took off 1 base at V and 2 bases at J, with 12 bases between the two ends. Using reference TRBV19 and TRBJ1-3 for the parts outside the CDR3, the full variable domain is DGGITQSPKYLFRKEGQNVTLSCEQNLNHDAMYWYRQDPGQGLRLIYYSQIVNDFQKGDIAEGYSVSREKKESFPLTVTSAQKNPTAFYLCASSIAVGGPGNTIYFGEGSWLTVV.

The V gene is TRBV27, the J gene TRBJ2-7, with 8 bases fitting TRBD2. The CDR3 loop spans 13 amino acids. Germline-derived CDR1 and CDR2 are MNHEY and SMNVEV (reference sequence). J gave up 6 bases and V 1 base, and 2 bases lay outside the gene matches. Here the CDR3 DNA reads TGTGCCAGCAGTTTATTAGCGGGGCCCGAGCAGTACTTC. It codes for CASSLLAGPEQYF.

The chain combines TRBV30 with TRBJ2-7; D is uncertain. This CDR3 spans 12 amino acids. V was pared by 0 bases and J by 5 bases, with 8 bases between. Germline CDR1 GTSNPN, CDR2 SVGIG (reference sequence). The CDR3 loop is CAWSVTFHEQYF. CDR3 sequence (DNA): TGTGCCTGGAGTGTAACTTTCCACGAGCAGTACTTC.

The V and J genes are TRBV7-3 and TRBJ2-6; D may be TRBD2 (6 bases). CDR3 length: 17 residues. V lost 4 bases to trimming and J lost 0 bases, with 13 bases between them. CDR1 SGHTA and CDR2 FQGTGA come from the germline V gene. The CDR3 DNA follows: TGTGCCAGCAGCTCCCCGGGACTCCCCTCTGGGGCCAACGTCCTGACTTTC. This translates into CASSSPGLPSGANVLTF.

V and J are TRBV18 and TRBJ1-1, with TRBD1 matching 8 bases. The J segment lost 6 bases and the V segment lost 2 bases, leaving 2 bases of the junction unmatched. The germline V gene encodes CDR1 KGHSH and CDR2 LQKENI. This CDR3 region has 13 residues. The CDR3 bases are TGTGCCAGCTCACCAGGACAGGGTGCTGAAGCTTTCTTT. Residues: CASSPGQGAEAFF.

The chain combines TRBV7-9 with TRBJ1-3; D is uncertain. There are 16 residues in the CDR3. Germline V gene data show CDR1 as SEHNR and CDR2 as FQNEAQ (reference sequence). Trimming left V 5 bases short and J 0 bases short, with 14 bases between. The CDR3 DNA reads TGTGCCAGCAGCCCTCTGGAGGAGGTCTCTGGAAACACCATATATTTT. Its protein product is CASSPLEEVSGNTIYF. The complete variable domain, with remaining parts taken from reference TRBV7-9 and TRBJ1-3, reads DTGVSQNPRHKITKRGQNVTFRCDPISEHNRLYWYRQTLGQGPEFLTYFQNEAQLEKSRLLSDRFSAERPKGSFSTLEIQRTEQGDSAMYLCASSPLEEVSGNTIYFGEGSWLTVV.

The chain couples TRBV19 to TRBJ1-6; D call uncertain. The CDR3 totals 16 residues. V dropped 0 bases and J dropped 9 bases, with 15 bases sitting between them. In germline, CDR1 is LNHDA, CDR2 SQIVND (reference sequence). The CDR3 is CASSIDLGRSRSPLHF. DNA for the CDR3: TGTGCCAGTAGTATAGATCTGGGCAGGTCGCGTTCACCCCTCCACTTT.

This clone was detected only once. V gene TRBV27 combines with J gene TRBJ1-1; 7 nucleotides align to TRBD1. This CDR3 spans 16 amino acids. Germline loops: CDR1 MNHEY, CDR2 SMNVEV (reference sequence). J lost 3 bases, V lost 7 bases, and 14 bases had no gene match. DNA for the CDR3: TGTGCCAGCATTCCGACAGGGTCCTCGATTTACACTGAAGCTTTCTTT. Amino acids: CASIPTGSSIYTEAFF.

CDR3 sequence: CASSPGTSSSTDTQYF. CDR3 coding DNA: TGTGCCAGCAGCCCTGGGACTAGCTCTAGCACAGATACGCAGTATTTT. This chain links TRBV4-2 with TRBJ2-3; 9 positions agree with TRBD2. V was clipped by 4 bases and J by 0 bases; unmatched bases: 5. The CDR3 is made up of 16 amino acids. CDR1 and CDR2 from the germline V gene are LGHNA and YNFKEQ.

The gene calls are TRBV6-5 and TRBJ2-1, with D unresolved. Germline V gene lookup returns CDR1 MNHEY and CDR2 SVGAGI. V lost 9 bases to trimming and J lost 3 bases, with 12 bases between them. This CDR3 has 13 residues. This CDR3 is CASTAPGYNEQFF. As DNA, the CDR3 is TGTGCCAGTACCGCCCCGGGCTACAATGAGCAGTTCTTC.

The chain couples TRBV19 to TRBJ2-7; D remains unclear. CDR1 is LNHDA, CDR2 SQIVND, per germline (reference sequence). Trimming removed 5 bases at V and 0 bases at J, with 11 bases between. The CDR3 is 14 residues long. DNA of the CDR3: TGTGCCAGTAGTCAGACACCTTCCTCCTACGAGCAGTACTTC. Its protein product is CASSQTPSSYEQYF.

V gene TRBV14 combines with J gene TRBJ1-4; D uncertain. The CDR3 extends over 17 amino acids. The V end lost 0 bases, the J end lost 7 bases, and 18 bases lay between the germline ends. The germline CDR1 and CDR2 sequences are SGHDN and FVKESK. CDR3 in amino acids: CASSQDFNRGYGEKLFF. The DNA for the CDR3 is TGTGCCAGCAGCCAAGACTTTAATCGGGGATACGGTGAAAAACTGTTTTTT.

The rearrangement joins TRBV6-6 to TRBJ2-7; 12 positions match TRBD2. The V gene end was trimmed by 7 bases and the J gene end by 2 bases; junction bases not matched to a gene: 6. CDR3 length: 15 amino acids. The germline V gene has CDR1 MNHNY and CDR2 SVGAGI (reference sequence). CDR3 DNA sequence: TGTGCCAGCACTACACGGACTAGCGGGACCTACGAGCAGTACTTC. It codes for CASTTRTSGTYEQYF.

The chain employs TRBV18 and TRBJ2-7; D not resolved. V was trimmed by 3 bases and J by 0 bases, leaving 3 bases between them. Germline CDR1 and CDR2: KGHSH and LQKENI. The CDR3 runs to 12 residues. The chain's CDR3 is CASSPSSYEQYF. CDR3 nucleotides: TGTGCCAGCTCACCGAGCTCCTACGAGCAGTACTTC.

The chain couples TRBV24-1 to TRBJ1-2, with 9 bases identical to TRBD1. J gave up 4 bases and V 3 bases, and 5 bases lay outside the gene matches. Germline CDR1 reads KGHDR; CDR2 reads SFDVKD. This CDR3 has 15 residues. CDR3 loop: CATSDTGTGFYGYTF. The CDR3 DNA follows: TGTGCCACCAGTGATACCGGGACAGGGTTCTATGGCTACACCTTC.

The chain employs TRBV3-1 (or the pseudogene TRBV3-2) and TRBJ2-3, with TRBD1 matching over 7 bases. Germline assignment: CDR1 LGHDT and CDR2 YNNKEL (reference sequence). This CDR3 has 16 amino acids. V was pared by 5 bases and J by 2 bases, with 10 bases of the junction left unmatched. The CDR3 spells CASSDTYRGVTDTQYF. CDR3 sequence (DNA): TGTGCCAGCAGCGATACCTACAGGGGAGTCACAGATACGCAGTATTTT.

The CDR3 here is CASSHGGGRPPDTQYF. CDR3 coding DNA: TGTGCCAGCAGTCATGGGGGGGGGCGACCCCCAGATACGCAGTATTTT. The rearrangement links TRBV27 to TRBJ2-3, with TRBD2 as a possible D gene (7 bases). Germline V gives CDR1 MNHEY, CDR2 SMNVEV (reference sequence). CDR3 length: 16 amino acids. Between the trimmed V and J ends, which lost 5 bases and 4 bases, there was a span of 19 bases.